This TCR beta chain appears in the sequencing data of a study of OX40 agonist ivuxolimab in advanced cancers. Concerning this clone: Its specificity is not known.

Study-level findings and limits: Also present in some nonresponders was a low level of normalized T-cell clonal expansion.

Per germline, CDR1 SGHRS and CDR2 YFSETQ. V lost 0 bases, J lost 3 bases, and 10 bases stayed unmatched. This CDR3 has 18 residues. Excluded were patients having autoimmune disease history or systemic immunosuppression. Repertoires were generated with immunoSEQ multiplex PCR, while TCRdb's copy carries only in-frame clones and drops some. The data contain approximately 82,000 clones, approximately 82% of them singletons. The sequenced sample was CD4+ or CD8+ T cells sorted from blood, obtained in a trial of the OX40 agonist ivuxolimab. The rearrangement joins TRBV5-1 to TRBJ2-1, with 9 bases that match TRBD2. The receptor comes from an adult with an advanced solid tumor such as melanoma, head and neck, liver or kidney cancer. The CDR3 DNA sequence: TGCGCCAGCAGCTTGGAAGCGGGGGGCACGCCACTCTACAATGAGCAGTTCTTC. Its translation is CASSLEAGGTPLYNEQFF.